This record concerns one T cell receptor (beta chain) sequence. The specificity of this receptor is unknown. No much larger clone exists at a distance of one base, and base qualities are not known. The source of the sample is a study of cytomegalovirus exposure and HLA in healthy donors (dated by TCRdb to the late 2010s). Context from the whole study: An earlier analysis of fewer than 750 of the donors reported 276 Gb of sequence data and 117 million unique TCR beta sequences obtained from 150 million to 200 million T cells. Roughly 320 gigabases of sequencing data and 70 million to 95 million unique TCR sequences made up an early release that covered over 550 HLA-typed donors. Among the roughly 400 genotyped donors, approximately 77% belonged to the genetic ancestry cluster associated with self-reported Caucasian donors. The study aimed to test whether signatures of past pathogen exposure could be identified by cataloging public T cell receptors. Using immunosequencing, the study profiled T cell repertoires from fewer than 850 subjects and related those repertoires to cytomegalovirus serostatus. Besides the first cohort of some 670 subjects, a separate validation cohort made up of over 100 different subjects was used. To predict cytomegalovirus infection status, the study combined high-throughput TCR immunosequencing, statistical association of individual TCRs with disease status, and machine learning. A later analysis re-examined previously published TCR beta repertoires from hundreds of donors and added high-resolution HLA genotyping to investigate patterns of TCR occurrence. In the later analysis, no new phenotypic data were used to find candidate immune exposures; instead, reliance was placed on TCR beta sequences and their occurrence across donors. An earlier analysis of approximately 640 of the donors applied high-throughput TCR beta sequencing to assess whether each TCR beta V gene segment acted as functional or pseudogenic. Alongside the repertoire data, information on donor age, sex, ethnicity and CMV serostatus was compiled. A later genetic analysis took genome-wide SNP genotypes for about 60% of the roughly 670 donors and used that subset as a discovery cohort. All discovery cohort repertoires had been generated using a single sequencing platform. HLA typing covered class I and class II loci at four-digit resolution. Typing coverage varied by locus: roughly 629-640 donors for A, B, C, DRB1 and DQB1; roughly 510 for DQA1; nearly 610 for DPA1; under 490 for DPB1. Because of strong linkage in the cohort, five DR-DQ haplotypes were treated as single units for association and clustering. On average, 235,054 unique TCR beta nucleotide sequences were sequenced per donor among fewer than 500 genotyped donors of the cohort, with approximately 18% of those sequences being non-productive. General study outcomes and caveats: For the cohort, immune exposure information was limited to CMV serostatus. Linkage disequilibrium might explain the correlated functional status among segregating V segments, but an unknown experimental factor could not be excluded. In both the original and validation cohorts, the classifier was reported to diagnose cytomegalovirus status with high specificity and sensitivity. In a later analysis, most CMV-associated TCR beta chains were found to appear HLA-restricted, with HLA associations seemingly driven largely by CMV exposure. According to a later analysis, parvovirus B19, influenza, CMV and Epstein-Barr virus appeared linked to several top co-occurrence clusters. Most TCR sequences were observed very rarely across donors, whereas some public TCRs were present in many individuals. A cluster of highly shared sequence variants was judged likely to represent a technical artifact of the sequencing pipeline. The presence/absence analyses assumed that sequencing depth was roughly uniform across donors, and that assumption may not be true. Because the 87-base-pair reads could not distinguish some IMGT-functional V segments, including TRBV6-2 and TRBV6-3, those segments were excluded. At a false discovery rate of 0.05, a later analysis linked 15,000 to 20,000 TCR beta sequences to specific HLA alleles. The authors suggested that the approach could potentially be generalized to other disease states and immunological phenotypes. Because HLA typing was missing for some donors at each locus, association tests included only the typed subset. Only TCR beta chains were sequenced in this cohort, and the absence of alpha or paired-chain data limited detectable features. The study gave a list of over 150 TCR beta chains associated with cytomegalovirus. Broadly in line with IMGT annotations, most TCR beta V segments showed up in productive rearrangements about 87% or about 30% of the time in an earlier analysis of under 700 of the donors. In vitro tests confirmed that three of the cytomegalovirus-associated TCR beta chains recognize cytomegalovirus antigens. A later analysis found that TCR association rates varied across HLA loci, with DRB1 alleles showing the most associated TCRs and HLA-C alleles the fewest. A further reported finding was that TCR beta sequences accurately predicted the HLA-A and HLA-B alleles for most subjects in the first cohort. In a later analysis, HLA-associated TCR beta chains were found to be more clonally expanded and to have lower generation probabilities than equally common non-associated chains. Because counts were too low, about 17 rarely observed V segments, including chromosome 9 orphons, were excluded from the earlier analysis of a few hundred of the donors. In a later genetic analysis, a missense DCLRE1C variant was associated with V-gene and J-gene trimming of TCR beta chains, and the association was replicated in an independent cohort. When HLA alleles, especially DR and DQ, strongly co-occurred, TCR associations were difficult to assign to individual alleles. Compared with the roughly 670-donor mean, donors in an Asian-associated ancestry cluster had fewer N-insertions in productive TCRs, according to a later genetic analysis.

Libraries were built with the immunoSEQ multiplex PCR assay. The multiplex PCR relied on a mix of 60 forward primers for TCR Vbeta segments and 13 reverse primers for TCR Jbeta segments. A multiplex PCR assay on genomic DNA amplified the CDR3 region of rearranged TCR beta genes. The amplified TCR beta libraries were sequenced on the Illumina HiSeq System as 87-base-pair reads. The study's processing was this. A later analysis counted tens of millions of unique TCR beta chains across the 666 repertoires, and some 11 million of these chains were shared by at least two donors. Raw reads were error-corrected and collapsed into unique sequences by a nearest-neighbor algorithm in which closely related sequences were merged to remove PCR and sequencing errors. CDR3 sequences were aligned to IMGT reference sequences to assign V, D and J gene segments. Each retained sequence needed at least a six-nucleotide match to both a V gene segment and a J gene segment. Rearrangements were called productive when the CDR3 lacked stop codons and stayed in frame with V and J; all others were non-productive. CDR3 was defined according to IMGT convention as the region running from the second conserved V-encoded cysteine to the conserved J-encoded phenylalanine. Sequences without an unambiguous match to a single V gene segment were excluded from the earlier analysis of 450 to 750 of the donors. An earlier analysis of 500 to 700 of the donors classified V segments as functional when productive rearrangements were above 56.7% and as segregating when the standard deviation between donors was above 5%. A statistical classification framework was built for diagnosing cytomegalovirus status from the catalog of TCR beta chain sequences. V and J gene assignment, in a later analysis, came from comparing TCR nucleotide sequences with IMGT/GENE-DB human TR gene sequences. A later analysis assigned CDR3 sequences and most-parsimonious VDJ recombination scenarios with the TCRdist pipeline. In a later analysis, each TCR beta chain was defined by its CDR3 amino acid sequence together with its V-gene family, and reads lacking a unique V-gene family were excluded. In a later analysis, around 650 highly shared, low-generation-probability nucleotide sequences were removed to address suspected cross-contamination and a sequencing artifact. A later analysis calculated a clonal expansion index for each public chain from normalized within-repertoire ranks of inferred template counts. In a later analysis, generation probabilities were computed using a VDJ recombination model fitted to out-of-frame rearrangements, and the results were checked against IGoR. A later analysis scored TCR-TCR, TCR-HLA and TCR-CMV co-occurrence with hypergeometric tests, applying a repertoire-size bias correction to TCR pairs. In a later analysis, false discovery rates were estimated by permuting HLA or CMV assignments 20 times. In a later analysis, co-occurring TCRs were grouped with DBSCAN, and TCRdist sequence similarity was added when clustering was performed within HLA-allele-positive subsets. Repertoires with fewer than 30,000 or more than 120,000 public chains, plus five repertoires with anomalous nucleotide sharing, were excluded from co-occurrence clustering. The table was pulled from immuneACCESS by TCRdb, which kept in-frame rearrangements only. Such tables lose some clones; where checked, under half of the loss comes from unresolved V genes, and the rest has no known cause. Clonal size and the V and J genes are those of that table, whereas D and trimming came from the DNA. The table for this sample lists 100,000 or so clones; about an eighth of them were counted only once. The ten largest account for 15% to 20% of the sample.

The germline V gene provides CDR1 SGHTA and CDR2 FQGNSA. The junction carries 18 bases between V and J, which are trimmed by 5 bases and 7 bases respectively. There are 15 amino acids in the CDR3, from cysteine to phenylalanine inclusive. Kept here is only the CDR3 DNA, which spans 45 bases and is read in frame from base 1. In total, 600 or so healthy bone marrow donors made up the cohort. At the time of sampling, every cohort member was nominally healthy, though immune exposures that went unrecorded were likely present. The donor was CMV seropositive and was included in the group of almost 300 seropositive cohort members. A peripheral blood sample was collected from each donor, and TCR beta sequencing was performed on peripheral blood mononuclear cells. Genomic DNA extraction from the blood cell samples was performed with the Qiagen DNeasy Blood Extraction Kit.

Source material: PBMCs. The receptor comes from a man aged 35 to 55 in good health and CMV-seropositive. The chain is assembled from TRBV7-2 and TRBJ2-4; possibly the D gene is TRBD2, per 5 matching bases. At the DNA level, the sequence is TGTGCCAGCAGCGCCCTTCGCGCGGGCGGGAACATTCAGTACTTC. Translation gives CASSALRAGGNIQYF. This CDR3, with the reference TRBV7-2 and TRBJ2-4 proteins standing in past its ends, gives the full variable domain GAGVSQSPSNKVTEKGKDVELRCDPISGHTALYWYRQSLGQGLEFLIYFQGNSAPDKSGLPSDRFSAERTGGSVSTLTIQRTQQEDSAVYLCASSALRAGGNIQYFGAGTRLSVL.